This T cell receptor (beta chain) was captured by sequencing in a study of CD8 T cells in ankylosing spondylitis. MiXCR was run by TCRdb on the 5' RACE reads, yielding one entry per CDR3 protein. The sample records 150,000 or so distinct CDR3 sequences, approximately 9% being singletons. This clonotype has just a few counts. The CDR3 length is 13 residues. Germline V gene data show CDR1 as LNHDA and CDR2 as SQIVND (reference sequence). With V trimmed by 8 bases and J by 7 bases, 8 bases remained unmatched. The receptor's source is a female donor with ankylosing spondylitis or in good health (not recorded which). The chain recombines TRBV19 with TRBJ2-1, with TRBD1 matching over 7 bases. Input material: blood, either unsorted or a sorted T cell fraction (not recorded which). CDR3 DNA sequence: TGTGCCAGTTCTACCCTGGGACAGAATGAGCAGTTCTTC. Protein sequence: CASSTLGQNEQFF.